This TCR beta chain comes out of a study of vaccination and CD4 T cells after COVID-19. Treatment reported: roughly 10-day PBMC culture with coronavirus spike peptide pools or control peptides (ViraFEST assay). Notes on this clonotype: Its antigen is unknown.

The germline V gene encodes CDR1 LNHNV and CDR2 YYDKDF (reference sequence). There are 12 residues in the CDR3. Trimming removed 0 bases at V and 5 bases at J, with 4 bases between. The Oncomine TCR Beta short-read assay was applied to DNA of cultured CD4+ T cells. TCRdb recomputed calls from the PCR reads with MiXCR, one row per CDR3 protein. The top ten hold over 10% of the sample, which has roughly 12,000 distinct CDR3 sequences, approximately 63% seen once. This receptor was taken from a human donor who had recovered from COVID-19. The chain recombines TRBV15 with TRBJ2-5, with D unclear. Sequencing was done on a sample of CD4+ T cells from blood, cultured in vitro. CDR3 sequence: CATSRDGETQYF. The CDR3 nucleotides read TGTGCCACCAGCAGAGACGGTGAGACCCAGTACTTC.